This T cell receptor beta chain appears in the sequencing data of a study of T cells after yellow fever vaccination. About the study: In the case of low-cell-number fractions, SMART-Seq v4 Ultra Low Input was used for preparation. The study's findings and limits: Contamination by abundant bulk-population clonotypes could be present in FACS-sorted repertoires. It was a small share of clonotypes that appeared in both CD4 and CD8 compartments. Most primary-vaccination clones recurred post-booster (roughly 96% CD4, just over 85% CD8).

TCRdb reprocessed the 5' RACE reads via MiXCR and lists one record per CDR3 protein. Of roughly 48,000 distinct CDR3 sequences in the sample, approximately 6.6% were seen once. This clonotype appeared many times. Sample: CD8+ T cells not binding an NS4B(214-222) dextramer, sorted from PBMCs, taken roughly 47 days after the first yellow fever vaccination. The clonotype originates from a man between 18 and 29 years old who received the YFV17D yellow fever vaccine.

CDR3 DNA: TGCAGCGTACGGACAGGGGGCTGGCAAGAGCAGTACTTC. It is translated as CSVRTGGWQEQYF. The rearrangement links TRBV29-1 to TRBJ2-7; 11 positions agree with TRBD1. Looked up from germline, CDR1 is SQVTM and CDR2 is ANQGSEA. The CDR3 spans 13 residues. V shed 6 bases and J 7 bases; nucleotides not matched to a gene: 8.